This TCR beta chain is drawn from a study of blood T cell repertoires in COVID-19. Study information: COVID-19 samples from acute and convalescent phases originated in the United States, Italy and Spain. In each case, the material was cDNA or gDNA derived from T cells, B-cell-depleted T cells, or PBMCs.

As handled by the study authors: It was from reference gene primer amplification that nucleated cell counts were estimated. Assay: immunoSEQ multiplex PCR; the TCRdb copy retains only in-frame clones and omits some. V, J and clone size were drawn from that table, and D and trimming were deduced from the DNA. Of fewer than 20,000 clones in the sample, roughly nine tenths were seen once. This CDR3 is 15 amino acids long. After removal of 2 bases from V and 3 bases from J, the junction contained 7 bases not matched to a gene. Germline CDR1 is GTSNPN and CDR2 is SVGIG (reference sequence). The chain couples TRBV30 to TRBJ2-1; 7 positions agree with TRBD1. Sequencing was done on a sample of peripheral blood. The TCR comes from a man of 80 years or more with acute or convalescent COVID-19. This CDR3 is CAWSSTGVIYNEQFF. CDR3 coding DNA: TGTGCCTGGAGTTCTACAGGGGTGATCTACAATGAGCAGTTCTTC. Drawing the rest from reference TRBV30 and TRBJ2-1, the complete variable domain is SQTIHQWPATLVQPVGSPLSLECTVEGTSNPNLYWYRQAAGRGLQLLFYSVGIGQISSEVPQNLSASRPQDRQFILSSKKLLLSDSGFYLCAWSSTGVIYNEQFFGPGTRLTVL.